This passage covers 8 T cell receptor beta chains from one sample sequenced in a study of cytomegalovirus exposure and HLA in healthy donors. With 60 Vbeta and 13 Jbeta primers, the PCR was carried out. Profiling relied on immunoSEQ multiplex PCR, and the TCRdb table lists in-frame clones only, not all of them. This sample has roughly 100,000 clones, with approximately 82% found just once. The material sequenced was PBMCs. The source of these receptors is a female donor in good health and CMV-seropositive.

This chain connects TRBV29-1 to TRBJ2-3; TRBD2 is a possible D gene (6 bases). Per germline, CDR1 SQVTM and CDR2 ANQGSEA. The CDR3 contains 15 residues. V was cut by 4 bases and J by 2 bases, with 16 bases left in between. For the CDR3, the DNA is TGCAGCGTTGTCCTCCTAGCGCAAATCACAGATACGCAGTATTTT. As protein: CSVVLLAQITDTQYF.

This chain links TRBV5-6 with TRBJ2-7; 7 nucleotides agree with TRBD2. The germline gives CDR1 SGHDT, CDR2 YYEEEE. This CDR3 spans 15 amino acids. Trimming cost V 3 bases and J 6 bases; bases outside gene matches: 12. Written as DNA, the CDR3 is TGTGCCAGCAGCTCTTCTTCGGGACTAAGTCGCGAGCAGTACTTC. Translated, it gives CASSSSSGLSREQYF.

This rearrangement joins TRBV6-4 to TRBJ2-2, with D tentatively TRBD2 (6 bases). V lost 7 bases to trimming and J lost 5 bases, with 14 bases between them. The CDR3 covers 14 residues. CDR1 MRHNA and CDR2 SNTAGT come from the germline V gene. CDR3 loop: CASTAQGGTGELFF. CDR3 coding DNA: TGTGCCAGCACTGCGCAGGGAGGAACCGGGGAGCTGTTTTTT.

The genes are TRBV7-2 and TRBJ1-5; 7 nucleotides agree with TRBD1. Trimming at V came to 3 bases and at J to 7 bases, leaving 6 bases not matched to a gene. Germline-derived CDR1 and CDR2 are SGHTA and FQGNSA. CDR3 length: 14 amino acids. This chain's CDR3 is CASSLTGWRQPQHF. DNA of the CDR3: TGTGCCAGCAGCTTGACAGGGTGGCGGCAGCCCCAGCATTTT.

The chain recombines TRBV5-1 with TRBJ2-1; TRBD2 might be the D (5 bases). Germline loops: CDR1 SGHRS, CDR2 YFSETQ. Trimming pared 6 bases from V and 3 bases from J, leaving 13 bases between. The CDR3 extends over 14 amino acids. The CDR3 sequence is CASTEGSYYNEQFF. The CDR3 nucleotides are TGCGCCAGCACCGAGGGATCTTACTACAATGAGCAGTTCTTC.

The gene calls are TRBV27 and TRBJ1-6; maybe TRBD1 (6 bases). The ends were cut back, 4 bases at V and 7 bases at J, with 17 bases in the middle. Germline-derived CDR1 and CDR2 are MNHEY and SMNVEV (reference sequence). The CDR3 extends over 16 amino acids. The CDR3: CASSSGGRGGNSPLHF. CDR3 DNA: TGTGCCAGCAGTTCCGGCGGCAGGGGAGGGAATTCACCCCTCCACTTT.

CDR3 residues: CASSYSTGVGYTF. The DNA of the CDR3 is TGTGCCAGCAGTTACAGCACAGGGGTTGGCTACACCTTC. The V and J genes are TRBV6-5 and TRBJ1-2; 7 nucleotides agree with TRBD1. The CDR3 has 13 amino acids. Germline V gene sequence: CDR1 MNHEY, CDR2 SVGAGI. Trimming at V came to 2 bases and at J to 7 bases, leaving 4 bases not matched to a gene.

This clone was seen a few times. The chain couples TRBV6-6 to TRBJ1-1; no clear D. The V end was cut by 2 bases, the J end by 2 bases, with 3 bases between. CDR3 size: 12 residues. Germline-derived CDR1 and CDR2 are MNHNY and SVGAGI (reference sequence). In nucleotides, the CDR3 is TGTGCCAGCAGTTACACAAACACTGAAGCTTTCTTT. This gives the protein CASSYTNTEAFF.